Listed below are T cell receptor beta chains from one sample, sequenced in a study of T cells after yellow fever vaccination. One entry per CDR3 protein results from TCRdb running MiXCR on the 5' RACE reads. The repertoire holds roughly 350,000 distinct CDR3 sequences, with approximately 4% as singletons. The sample in question was PBMCs, obtained 5 days after the yellow fever booster vaccination. The receptors were sampled from a man between 18 and 29 years old who received the YFV17D yellow fever vaccine. Both conserved end residues are part of each CDR3. D genes are given only for firm matches. Rows may omit the clone size; those that give it use once, few, many or a size class.

j_gene,v_gene,d_gene,abundance,CDR3aa,CDR3nt
TRBJ2-1,TRBV27,-,-,CASRLTGGSSYNEQFF,TGTGCCAGCAGGCTGACAGGAGGGAGCTCCTACAATGAGCAGTTCTTC
TRBJ2-3,TRBV7-2,TRBD2,many,CASSLARSGGARDTQYF,TGTGCCAGCAGCTTAGCACGGAGCGGGGGGGCCCGGGATACGCAGTATTTT
TRBJ2-5,TRBV10-3,-,few,CAIRPTGKETQYF,TGTGCCATCAGGCCAACAGGGAAAGAGACCCAGTACTTC
TRBJ2-7,TRBV5-1,TRBD2,-,CASSPAGTSGGPVYEQYF,TGCGCCAGCAGCCCGGCCGGGACTAGCGGGGGGCCAGTCTACGAGCAGTACTTC
TRBJ2-5,TRBV20-1,TRBD2,many,CSARRDRTSAGNGTQYF,TGCAGTGCTAGAAGGGATCGGACTAGCGCCGGTAACGGGACCCAGTACTTC
TRBJ1-2,TRBV5-1,-,many,CASSSGPANYGYTF,TGCGCCAGCAGCTCCGGGCCCGCTAACTATGGCTACACCTTC
TRBJ1-5,TRBV7-8,TRBD1,few,CASSQGTGEGQPQHF,TGTGCCAGCAGCCAAGGGACAGGGGAAGGTCAGCCCCAGCATTTT
TRBJ2-2,TRBV29-1,TRBD2,-,CSVGTSGGAGELFF,TGCAGCGTCGGGACTAGCGGGGGGGCCGGGGAGCTGTTTTTT
TRBJ1-6,TRBV5-6,-,-,CASSLGQLGSPLHF,TGTGCCAGCAGCTTGGGGCAGCTAGGGTCACCCCTCCACTTT
TRBJ1-1,TRBV2,-,few,CATGGLPNTEAFF,TGTGCCACCGGTGGACTCCCGAACACTGAAGCTTTCTTT
TRBJ2-3,TRBV7-9,-,few,CASSLPRGLDTDTQYF,TGTGCCAGCAGCTTACCCAGGGGTCTCGACACAGATACGCAGTATTTT
TRBJ2-6,TRBV12-3/TRBV12-4,-,-,CASSTRSFDSGANVLTF,TGTGCCAGCAGCACCAGGTCTTTTGACTCTGGGGCCAACGTCCTGACTTTC
TRBJ1-1,TRBV19,-,-,CASSFLGLNTEAFF,TGTGCCAGTAGCTTTCTGGGCCTGAACACTGAAGCTTTCTTT
TRBJ2-3,TRBV7-2,TRBD2,-,CASSSTSGGGTDTQYF,TGTGCCAGCAGCTCGACTAGCGGGGGAGGCACAGATACGCAGTATTTT
TRBJ2-2,TRBV27,-,-,CASSFTGLYTGELFF,TGTGCCAGCAGTTTTACGGGACTCTACACCGGGGAGCTGTTTTTT
TRBJ2-3,TRBV2,TRBD2,few,CASSPGGPSDTQYF,TGTGCCAGCAGCCCGGGGGGGCCCTCAGATACGCAGTATTTT
TRBJ1-1,TRBV29-1,-,few,CSVIRRQNTEAFF,TGCAGCGTTATCAGGCGACAGAACACTGAAGCTTTCTTT
TRBJ2-1,TRBV9,TRBD2,-,CASSASPGLVSDEQFF,TGTGCCAGCAGCGCCTCCCCGGGACTAGTTAGCGATGAGCAGTTCTTC
TRBJ1-5,TRBV7-2,-,-,CASSQSRNQPQHF,TGTGCCAGCAGCCAATCCCGCAATCAGCCCCAGCATTTT
TRBJ2-3,TRBV20-1,-,-,CSASLEPSTDTQYF,TGCAGTGCTAGTCTCGAACCTAGCACAGATACGCAGTATTTT
TRBJ2-1,TRBV12-5,-,many,CASGLDNEQFF,TGTGCTAGTGGTTTGGACAATGAGCAGTTCTTC
TRBJ2-7,TRBV10-3,-,few,CAISWGEIYEQYF,TGTGCCATCAGTTGGGGCGAGATCTACGAGCAGTACTTC
TRBJ2-2,TRBV7-8,TRBD1,many,CASSQTGMNTGELFF,TGTGCCAGCAGCCAGACAGGGATGAACACCGGGGAGCTGTTTTTT
TRBJ2-5,TRBV18,-,few,CASSPIDAPQETQYF,TGTGCCAGCTCACCAATAGACGCACCTCAAGAGACCCAGTACTTC
TRBJ2-5,TRBV5-1,-,many,CASSLWMGETQYF,TGCGCCAGCAGCTTGTGGATGGGGGAGACCCAGTACTTC
TRBJ1-2,TRBV5-1,-,many,CASSLEVRGAGGYTF,TGCGCCAGCAGCTTGGAGGTGCGGGGGGCCGGGGGCTACACCTTC
TRBJ2-1,TRBV29-1,-,many,CSVEGGEAYNEQFF,TGCAGCGTTGAAGGCGGGGAAGCCTACAATGAGCAGTTCTTC
TRBJ1-5,TRBV7-2,TRBD1,few,CASSHGQGKGQPQHF,TGTGCCAGCAGCCACGGACAGGGTAAGGGTCAGCCCCAGCATTTT
TRBJ2-7,TRBV18,-,large,CASSPGYEQYF,TGTGCCAGCAGCCCCGGCTACGAGCAGTACTTC
TRBJ2-7,TRBV4-1,-,many,CASSSGTYEQYF,TGCGCCAGCAGTTCAGGAACCTACGAGCAGTACTTC
TRBJ1-1,TRBV7-2,-,few,CASSPGRAFF,TGTGCCAGCAGCCCCGGCCGCGCTTTCTTT
TRBJ2-3,TRBV20-1,TRBD1,few,CSARPGQLTDTQYF,TGCAGTGCTAGACCGGGACAGCTCACAGATACGCAGTATTTT
TRBJ1-5,TRBV12-3/TRBV12-4,-,few,CASRGFSNQPQHF,TGTGCCAGCCGTGGGTTCAGCAATCAGCCCCAGCATTTT
TRBJ2-5,TRBV18,-,few,CASSPPSGMETQYF,TGTGCCAGCTCACCACCGTCAGGGATGGAGACCCAGTACTTC
TRBJ2-3,TRBV14,-,few,CASSLRHVTDTQYF,TGTGCCAGCAGCCTCCGACACGTCACAGATACGCAGTATTTT
TRBJ2-1,TRBV7-9,TRBD2,-,CASSLATSSNEQFF,TGTGCCAGCAGCTTAGCGACTAGCAGCAATGAGCAGTTCTTC
TRBJ2-7,TRBV15,-,many,CATSREGHYEQYF,TGTGCCACCAGCAGAGAGGGGCACTACGAGCAGTACTTC
TRBJ1-5,TRBV4-1,-,-,CASSQVRQEYSNQPQHF,TGCGCCAGCAGCCAAGTACGACAGGAATATAGCAATCAGCCCCAGCATTTT
TRBJ2-1,TRBV30,-,few,CAWSNGLFLLNEQFF,TGTGCCTGGAGTAACGGTCTGTTCCTCCTAAATGAGCAGTTCTTC
TRBJ2-1,TRBV20-1,TRBD2,-,CSASDPYLLAGGSYNEQFF,TGCAGTGCTAGTGATCCATACCTACTAGCGGGGGGTTCCTACAATGAGCAGTTCTTC
TRBJ1-6,TRBV4-3,-,few,CASSQDRPSSYNSPLHF,TGCGCCAGCAGCCAAGATCGTCCAAGCTCCTATAATTCACCCCTCCACTTT
TRBJ1-2,TRBV6-1,-,-,CASTRGHKNYGYTF,TGTGCCAGCACTCGGGGACATAAGAACTATGGCTACACCTTC
TRBJ2-2,TRBV5-1,TRBD1,-,CASRLTGGDTGELFF,TGCGCCAGCAGACTTACAGGGGGCGACACCGGGGAGCTGTTTTTT
TRBJ2-3,TRBV11-2,TRBD2,-,CASSLFRGGSTDTQYF,TGTGCCAGCAGCTTATTTCGGGGGGGAAGCACAGATACGCAGTATTTT
TRBJ1-3,TRBV3-1,-,many,CASSQERGRRGFSGNTIYF,TGTGCCAGCAGCCAAGAACGGGGCCGGCGGGGGTTCTCTGGAAACACCATATATTTT